This T cell receptor beta chain was recovered during a study of blood T cell repertoires in COVID-19. In this sample, this clone turned up once. Clones were read by immunoSEQ multiplex PCR, and TCRdb kept only the in-frame ones, dropping some. The repertoire consists of some 140,000 clones, with 75% to 90% occurring once and the leading ten covering more than 15%. V was shortened by 0 bases and J by 0 bases, with 7 bases between the two germline ends. This CDR3 is 15 amino acids long. The germline V gene encodes CDR1 SGHTS and CDR2 YDEGEE. V is TRBV5-8 and J is TRBJ1-3; D unclear. This sequence was found in a man aged 45-65 years with active or convalescent COVID-19. The sequencing input was peripheral blood. CDR3 sequence (DNA): TGTGCCAGCAGCTTGGGCCGGGTCTCTGGAAACACCATATATTTT. Its translation: CASSLGRVSGNTIYF. Full variable domain (missing parts from reference TRBV5-8 and TRBJ1-3): EAGVTQSPTHLIKTRGQQATLRCSPISGHTSVYWYQQALGLGLQFLLWYDEGEERNRGNFPPRFSGRQFPNYSSELNVNALELEDSALYLCASSLGRVSGNTIYFGEGSWLTVV.